Shown below are 31 T cell receptor beta chains from a single sample sequenced in a study of cytotoxic CD8 clonotypes in ibrutinib-treated CLL. Data came from immunoSEQ multiplex PCR; TCRdb stores just in-frame clones and leaves some out. This sample yields approximately 340,000 clones, of which roughly 67% are seen a single time; roughly 6% belongs to the top ten. The sequencing used PBMCs, collected after 36 months of ibrutinib treatment. All receptors derive from a human donor with chronic lymphocytic leukemia.

A few counts support this clone. The chain carries TRBV9 and TRBJ2-3; a possible D gene is TRBD1 (7 bases). CDR1 and CDR2 from the germline V gene are SGDLS and YYNGEE. V was pared by 1 base and J by 4 bases, with 10 bases between. The CDR3 spans 14 residues. The CDR3 protein is CASSVTGEADTQYF. For the CDR3, the DNA is TGTGCCAGCAGCGTAACAGGGGAGGCAGATACGCAGTATTTT.

The gene calls are TRBV9 and TRBJ1-1; possible D gene TRBD1, 6 bases. Germline lookup yields CDR1 SGDLS and CDR2 YYNGEE. Trimming removed 0 bases at V and 0 bases at J, with 15 bases between. The CDR3 contains 17 residues. The CDR3: CASSVGSGGWMNTEAFF. The CDR3 DNA is TGTGCCAGCAGCGTAGGTTCGGGGGGCTGGATGAACACTGAAGCTTTCTTT.

The chain has TRBV9 and TRBJ2-1; TRBD2 matches 14 bases. This CDR3 region has 16 residues. From germline, CDR1 is SGDLS and CDR2 YYNGEE. Trimming at V came to 4 bases and at J to 9 bases, leaving 9 bases not matched to a gene. CDR3 sequence (DNA): TGTGCCAGCAGCACCGGGACTAGCGGGAGACTAGGTGAGCAGTTCTTC. Translated, it gives CASSTGTSGRLGEQFF.

This clone was counted only a few times. V usage is TRBV11-3 and J usage is TRBJ2-2; perhaps TRBD2 as D (5 bases). The CDR3 sequence is 15 residues long. Germline CDR1 is SGHNT and CDR2 is YENEEA. Trimming left V 5 bases short and J 2 bases short, with 12 bases between. As DNA, the CDR3 is TGTGCCAGCAGCCAGCAGAGGGCCAACACCGGGGAGCTGTTTTTT. Its protein is CASSQQRANTGELFF. Supplemented by reference TRBV11-3 and TRBJ2-2, the full variable domain reads EAGVVQSPRYKIIEKKQPVAFWCNPISGHNTLYWYLQNLGQGPELLIRYENEEAVDDSQLPKDRFSAERLKGVDSTLKIQPAELGDSAVYLCASSQQRANTGELFFGEGSRLTVL.

V usage is TRBV2 and J usage is TRBJ2-3; 8 bases fit TRBD2. V trimming: 1 base; J trimming: 2 bases; junction bases outside the gene matches: 5. CDR1 SNHLY and CDR2 FYNNEI come from the germline V gene. The CDR3 covers 16 residues. CDR3 in amino acids: CASSEEPGLDTDTQYF. The CDR3 DNA is TGTGCCAGCAGTGAAGAGCCGGGACTAGACACAGATACGCAGTATTTT.

J is TRBJ2-1 and V is TRBV28, with a possible D match to TRBD2 (5 bases). The CDR3 spans 14 residues. V lost 3 bases and J 8 bases, leaving 14 bases between the germline ends. Germline V lookup: CDR1 MDHEN, CDR2 SYDVKM. The CDR3 loop reads CASSFRGRPDEQFF. In DNA form, the CDR3 reads TGTGCCAGCAGTTTTCGGGGAAGGCCGGATGAGCAGTTCTTC.

V gene TRBV6-6 combines with J gene TRBJ2-7; 8 nucleotides match TRBD2. The trim removed 2 bases at V and 0 bases at J, leaving 6 bases unmatched. CDR1 MNHNY and CDR2 SVGAGI come from the germline V gene (reference sequence). This CDR3 has 16 residues. Here the CDR3 reads CASSYRGGGRSYEQYF. Here the CDR3 DNA reads TGTGCCAGCAGTTACCGTGGCGGGGGGCGCTCCTACGAGCAGTACTTC.

Comment on this clone: In the same sample, other DNA sequences code for this CDR3. The chain links TRBV5-1 to TRBJ2-7; D ambiguous. Germline lookup yields CDR1 SGHRS and CDR2 YFSETQ. V was clipped by 0 bases and J by 1 base, with 5 bases between them. The CDR3 consists of 13 residues. CDR3 nucleotide sequence: TGCGCCAGCAGCTTGGCGGTGTCCTACGAGCAGTACTTC. It yields the protein CASSLAVSYEQYF.

The V and J genes are TRBV5-1 and TRBJ2-7; 12 bases fit TRBD1. Per germline, CDR1 SGHRS and CDR2 YFSETQ. This CDR3 has 14 amino acids. V gave up 4 bases and J gave up 6 bases; unmatched junction bases: 5. CDR3 loop: CASSPRDRGREQYF. The CDR3 DNA reads TGCGCCAGCAGCCCCCGGGACAGGGGGCGCGAGCAGTACTTC.

This clone has only one observation. The chain links TRBV10-1 to TRBJ2-2, with a weak D call TRBD2 (6 bases). The CDR3 totals 18 residues. Germline CDR1 is WNHNN and CDR2 is SYGVQD (reference sequence). V lost 0 bases and J 1 base, leaving 15 bases between the germline ends. CDR3 residues: CASSESKMGLMNTGELFF. The CDR3 DNA sequence: TGCGCCAGCAGTGAGTCGAAGATGGGACTTATGAACACCGGGGAGCTGTTTTTT.

This chain links TRBV15 with TRBJ1-4; D call uncertain. Trimming pared 1 base from V and 2 bases from J, leaving 11 bases between. Germline V gene data show CDR1 as LNHNV and CDR2 as YYDKDF (reference sequence). The CDR3 is 16 amino acids. The CDR3 reads CATSRVVGSTNEKLFF. CDR3 DNA: TGTGCCACCAGCAGAGTGGTGGGCTCGACTAATGAAAAACTGTTTTTT.

This clone was seen a single time. This likely comes from a read error, as the CDR3 has no conserved phenylalanine or tryptophan at its end. No DNA is shown, since the ends of the CDR3 on it are uncertain; the CDR3 is the one TCRdb lists. This chain joins TRBV11-2 and TRBJ2-7; whether TRBD1, the table's D call, matches the DNA was not checked. Germline V lookup: CDR1 SGHAT, CDR2 FQNNGV. Inclusive of both ends, the CDR3 amounts to 11 amino acids. CDR3 sequence: CASSSETGKVL.

V usage is TRBV11-2 and J usage is TRBJ2-5, with D maybe TRBD2 (6 bases). The germline V gene encodes CDR1 SGHAT and CDR2 FQNNGV. Trimming cost V 3 bases and J 0 bases, with 14 bases left between them. This CDR3 region has 16 residues. The CDR3: CASSFGVAGNQETQYF. CDR3 sequence (DNA): TGTGCCAGCAGCTTCGGGGTCGCGGGGAACCAAGAGACCCAGTACTTC.

The chain links TRBV9 to TRBJ2-3; unclear D gene. V gave up 4 bases and J gave up 6 bases, with 9 bases separating them. Germline V gene lookup returns CDR1 SGDLS and CDR2 YYNGEE. The CDR3 contains 12 residues. The CDR3 is CASSFLGDTQYF. The CDR3 region has the DNA TGTGCCAGCAGCTTCCTGGGGGATACGCAGTATTTT.

This clone was picked up a small number of times. The chain uses TRBV2 and TRBJ2-2; D is undetermined. CDR1 and CDR2 from the germline V gene are SNHLY and FYNNEI. This CDR3 is 12 amino acids long. V lost 3 bases and J lost 4, with 3 bases in between. In DNA form, the CDR3 reads TGTGCCAGCAGTGAGGTCACCGGGGAGCTGTTTTTT. Its protein product is CASSEVTGELFF.

This sequence joins TRBV7-6 and TRBJ1-1; 10 positions match TRBD1. The CDR3 is made up of 18 amino acids. Germline CDR1 reads SGHVS; CDR2 reads FNYEAQ. V was clipped by 4 bases and J by 0 bases; unmatched bases: 11. This CDR3 is CASSSRDRGRIVNTEAFF. DNA of the CDR3: TGTGCCAGCAGCTCCCGGGACAGGGGACGGATCGTGAACACTGAAGCTTTCTTT.

J is TRBJ1-1 and V is TRBV5-1, with TRBD1 matching 7 bases. This CDR3 has 14 residues. Germline CDR1 and CDR2: SGHRS and YFSETQ. J lost 4 bases, V lost 0 bases, and 3 bases had no gene match. CDR3 loop: CASSLEGASTEAFF. The CDR3 nucleotides read TGCGCCAGCAGCTTGGAGGGGGCGAGCACTGAAGCTTTCTTT. The whole variable domain, filled in from reference TRBV5-1 and TRBJ1-1, reads KAGVTQTPRYLIKTRGQQVTLSCSPISGHRSVSWYQQTPGQGLQFLFEYFSETQRNKGNFPGRFSGRQFSNSRSEMNVSTLELGDSALYLCASSLEGASTEAFFGQGTRLTVV.

The rearrangement joins TRBV6-5 to TRBJ2-7; TRBD2 matches at 9 bases. Looked up from germline, CDR1 is MNHEY and CDR2 is SVGAGI. The CDR3 contains 15 residues. V gave up 4 bases and J gave up 3 bases; unmatched junction bases: 7. The CDR3 DNA reads TGTGCCAGCAGTTCCCCAGCGGGAGGCAGCTACGAGCAGTACTTC. Encoded protein: CASSSPAGGSYEQYF.

V gene TRBV29-1 combines with J gene TRBJ1-1; D gene uncertain. Per germline, CDR1 SQVTM and CDR2 ANQGSEA. The CDR3 sequence is 12 residues long. V was pared by 0 bases and J by 3 bases, with 5 bases between. The CDR3 sequence is CSVEDSHTEAFF. As DNA, the CDR3 is TGCAGCGTTGAAGATTCCCACACTGAAGCTTTCTTT. The full variable domain, completed using reference TRBV29-1 and TRBJ1-1, is SAVISQKPSRDICQRGTSLTIQCQVDSQVTMMFWYRQQPGQSLTLIATANQGSEATYESGFVIDKFPISRPNLTFSTLTVSNMSPEDSSIYLCSVEDSHTEAFFGQGTRLTVV.

The chain links TRBV10-2 to TRBJ2-2; 8 bases agree with TRBD1. This CDR3 is 14 amino acids long. After removal of 8 bases from V and 4 bases from J, the junction contained 6 bases not matched to a gene. Germline V CDR1 and CDR2: WSHSY, SAAADI. Here the CDR3 reads CASSSDRATGELFF. Here the CDR3 DNA reads TGCGCCAGCTCCTCGGACAGGGCCACCGGGGAGCTGTTTTTT.

The J gene is TRBJ1-1, the V gene TRBV6-6; D call uncertain. The CDR3 is made up of 12 amino acids. V shed 6 bases and J shed 5 bases, with 10 bases lying between them. Per the germline V gene, CDR1 is MNHNY and CDR2 is SVGAGI (reference sequence). CDR3 nucleotides: TGTGCCAGCAGCCCGCATAAGACTGAAGCTTTCTTT. Translated, it gives CASSPHKTEAFF.

The rearrangement links TRBV5-4 to TRBJ2-7; perhaps TRBD1 as D (5 bases). Trimming shortened V by 0 bases and J by 1 base, and 11 bases separated the two germline ends. Germline lookup yields CDR1 SGHNT and CDR2 YYREEE (reference sequence). The CDR3 sequence is 15 residues long. CDR3 in amino acids: CASSLGAGLSYEQYF. The CDR3 coding sequence is TGTGCCAGCAGCTTGGGGGCAGGGTTATCCTACGAGCAGTACTTC.

V usage is TRBV28 and J usage is TRBJ2-3, with 8 bases that match TRBD1. The CDR3 runs 15 residues. Germline CDR1 and CDR2: MDHEN and SYDVKM. V was pared by 7 bases and J by 2 bases, with 8 bases of the junction left unmatched. CDR3 sequence: CASTRTGPFTDTQYF. CDR3 nucleotides: TGTGCCAGCACCCGGACAGGGCCTTTCACAGATACGCAGTATTTT.

The sample holds one count of this clone. The rearrangement uses TRBV18 and TRBJ2-3, with D tentatively TRBD2 (5 bases). The CDR3 is 17 amino acids. Germline V gene data show CDR1 as KGHSH and CDR2 as LQKENI. V lost 2 bases and J lost 4, with 19 bases in between. The CDR3 region is CASSPFPGRVGADTQYF. The CDR3 DNA follows: TGTGCCAGCTCACCATTCCCGGGAAGGGTGGGCGCAGATACGCAGTATTTT.

The rearrangement joins TRBV7-3 to TRBJ2-1, with a weak D call TRBD2 (5 bases). The V gene's germline CDR1 is SGHTA and CDR2 FQGTGA. The ends were cut back, 0 bases at V and 9 bases at J, with 18 bases in the middle. The CDR3 is made up of 16 amino acids. The CDR3 DNA sequence: TGTGCCAGCAGCTTAACGCTCTCCCTCCCGGGGAGTGAGCAGTTCTTC. This encodes CASSLTLSLPGSEQFF.

CDR3 in DNA: TGCGCCAGCAGCCAAGATGTGCTAGCGGACTACAATGAGCAGTTCTTC. Translating it yields CASSQDVLADYNEQFF. The V call is TRBV4-1, the J call TRBJ2-1; 7 bases map to TRBD2. This CDR3 contains 16 residues. Germline V gene lookup returns CDR1 MGHRA and CDR2 YSYEKL. The V segment lost 0 bases and the J segment 3 bases; nucleotides outside the gene matches: 5.

In its sample, this clone was seen once. This sequence joins TRBV18 and TRBJ2-3, with TRBD2 matching over 7 bases. Germline V lookup: CDR1 KGHSH, CDR2 LQKENI. J lost 0 bases, V lost 3 bases, and 3 bases had no gene match. The CDR3 extends over 15 amino acids. The CDR3 nucleotides are TGTGCCAGCTCACCGTGGGGGGGAAGCACAGATACGCAGTATTTT. Translation: CASSPWGGSTDTQYF.

This clone was recorded a few times. The CDR3 region is CASSLEAGINSPLHF. In DNA form, the CDR3 reads TGCGCCAGCAGCTTGGAGGCAGGCATAAATTCACCCCTCCACTTT. This rearrangement joins TRBV5-1 to TRBJ1-6, with unresolved D. V lost 0 bases to trimming and J lost 7 bases, with 11 bases between them. The germline V gene has CDR1 SGHRS and CDR2 YFSETQ. The CDR3 covers 15 residues.

The chain couples TRBV19 to TRBJ1-5, with 8 positions matching TRBD1. CDR1 is LNHDA, CDR2 SQIVND, per germline (reference sequence). V lost 5 bases and J lost 4; bases outside the gene matches: 7. The CDR3 is made up of 15 amino acids. Written as DNA, the CDR3 is TGTGCCAGTAGTCCATGGACAGGGTGGAATCAGCCCCAGCATTTT. Encoded protein: CASSPWTGWNQPQHF.

The chain combines TRBV7-9 with TRBJ1-1; the D gene is possibly TRBD1 (5 bases). CDR1 is SEHNR and CDR2 is FQNEAQ in the germline V gene (reference sequence). This CDR3 is 16 amino acids long. The V end lost 5 bases, the J end lost 1 base, and 17 bases lay between the germline ends. CDR3 in amino acids: CASSRQLVGGNTEAFF. The CDR3 DNA follows: TGTGCCAGCAGCCGTCAGCTCGTCGGGGGGAACACTGAAGCTTTCTTT.

The chain joins TRBV6-6 to TRBJ1-5; D is perhaps TRBD1 (6 bases). V gave up 8 bases and J gave up 0 bases, with 14 bases separating them. CDR3 size: 15 residues. CDR1 and CDR2 from the germline V gene are MNHNY and SVGAGI (reference sequence). The CDR3 sequence: CASRDKGYSNQPQHF. CDR3 DNA: TGTGCCAGCCGGGACAAAGGTTATAGCAATCAGCCCCAGCATTTT.